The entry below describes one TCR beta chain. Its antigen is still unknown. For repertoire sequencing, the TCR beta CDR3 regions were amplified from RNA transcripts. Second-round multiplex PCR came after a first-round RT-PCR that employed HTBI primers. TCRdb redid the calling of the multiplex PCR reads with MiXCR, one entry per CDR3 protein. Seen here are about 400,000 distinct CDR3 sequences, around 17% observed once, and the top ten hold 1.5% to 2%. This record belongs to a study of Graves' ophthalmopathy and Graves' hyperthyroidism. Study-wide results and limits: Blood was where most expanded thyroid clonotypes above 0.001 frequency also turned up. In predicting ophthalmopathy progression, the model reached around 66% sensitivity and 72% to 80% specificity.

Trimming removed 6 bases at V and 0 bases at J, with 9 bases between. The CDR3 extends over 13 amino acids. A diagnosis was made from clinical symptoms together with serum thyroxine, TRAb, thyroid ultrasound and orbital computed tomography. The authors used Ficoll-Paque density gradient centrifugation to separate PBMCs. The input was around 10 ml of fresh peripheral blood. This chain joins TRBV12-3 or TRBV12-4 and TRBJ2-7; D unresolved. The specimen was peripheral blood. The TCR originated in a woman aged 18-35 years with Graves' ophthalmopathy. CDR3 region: CASRDGFSYEQYF. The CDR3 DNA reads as TGTGCCAGCAGGGACGGTTTCTCCTACGAGCAGTACTTC.